This TCR beta chain stems from a study of spatial heterogeneity in lung cancer. Study-wide results and caveats: Detection of ubiquitous tumor TCRs in blood was higher at resection than follow-up.

V lost 2 bases and J lost 6, with 11 bases in between. The CDR3 extends over 15 amino acids. Germline CDR1 MNHEY, CDR2 SVGAGI. Time point given: blood at routine non-recurrence follow-up after resection. Frozen PBMC, nontumor lung or tumor provided whole RNA, which was sequenced unsorted. A single record per CDR3 protein comes from TCRdb applying MiXCR to the 5' RACE reads. The data show more than 95,000 distinct CDR3 sequences, with 12% seen just once and roughly 17% held by the top ten. This clonotype was counted only a few times. Its antigen is still unknown. The chain has TRBV6-5 and TRBJ1-6; the D gene is possibly TRBD1 (6 bases). Sequencing was performed on PBMCs, taken at follow-up. This clonotype originated in a male donor with early-stage non-small cell lung cancer. The CDR3 sequence: CASSYMGASNSPLHF. The CDR3 coding sequence is TGTGCCAGCAGTTACATGGGGGCATCTAATTCACCCCTCCACTTT.